This TCR beta chain was recovered during a study of cytomegalovirus exposure and HLA in healthy donors. Across the whole study: The Caucasian-associated ancestry cluster contained roughly four fifths of the roughly 400 genotyped donors. General study results and limits: A later analysis reportedly identified an Asian-associated ancestry cluster as carrying fewer N-insertions than the approximately 640-donor mean. In an earlier analysis, most TCR beta V segments were productive about 87% or about 30% of the time.

The primer mix had 60 Vbeta and 13 Jbeta primers. Original data processing: Among the unique TCR beta chains that a later analysis counted, about 81 million in all, 9.5 million to 12 million were shared. Profiled with immunoSEQ multiplex PCR; TCRdb holds only in-frame clones, not every one. From that table come the V and J calls and clone size; the DNA was used to work out D and trimming. In the table there are 100,000 to 150,000 clones, around 70% of which are singletons. The V end lost 1 base, the J end lost 2 bases, and 16 bases lay between the germline ends. Germline CDR1 is MGHDK and CDR2 is SYGVNS. This CDR3 contains 17 residues. As for this clone: Antigen specificity is unknown.

What was sequenced was PBMCs. This rearrangement joins TRBV25-1 to TRBJ2-3, with D tentatively TRBD1 (6 bases). The sequence was collected from a woman in her sixties in good health and CMV-seropositive. Here the CDR3 DNA reads TGTGCCAGCAGTGAATTGGTCAGGGGCTTTAACACAGATACGCAGTATTTT. Its protein product is CASSELVRGFNTDTQYF.